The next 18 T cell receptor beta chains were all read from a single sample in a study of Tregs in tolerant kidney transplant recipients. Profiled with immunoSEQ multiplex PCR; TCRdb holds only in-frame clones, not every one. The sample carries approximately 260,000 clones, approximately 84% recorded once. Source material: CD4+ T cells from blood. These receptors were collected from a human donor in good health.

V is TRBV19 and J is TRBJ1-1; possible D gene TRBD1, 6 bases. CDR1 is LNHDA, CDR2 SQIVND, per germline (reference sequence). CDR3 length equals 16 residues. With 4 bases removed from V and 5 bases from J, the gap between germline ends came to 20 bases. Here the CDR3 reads CASSRTEFSLRTEAFF. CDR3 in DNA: TGTGCCAGTAGTAGGACAGAATTCTCTCTTCGGACTGAAGCTTTCTTT.

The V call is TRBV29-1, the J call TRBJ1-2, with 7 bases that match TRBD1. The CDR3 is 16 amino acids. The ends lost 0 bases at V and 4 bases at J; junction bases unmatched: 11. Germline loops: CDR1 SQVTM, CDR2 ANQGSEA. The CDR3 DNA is TGCAGCGTTGAAGATTTAGACAGGGTGGCGCTCTATGGCTACACCTTC. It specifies CSVEDLDRVALYGYTF.

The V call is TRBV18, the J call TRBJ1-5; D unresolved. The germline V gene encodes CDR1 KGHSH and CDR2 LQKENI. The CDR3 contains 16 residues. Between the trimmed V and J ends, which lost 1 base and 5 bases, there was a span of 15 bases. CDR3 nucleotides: TGTGCCAGCTCACCACTTAGATTAGGGATTGATCAGCCCCAGCATTTT. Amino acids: CASSPLRLGIDQPQHF.

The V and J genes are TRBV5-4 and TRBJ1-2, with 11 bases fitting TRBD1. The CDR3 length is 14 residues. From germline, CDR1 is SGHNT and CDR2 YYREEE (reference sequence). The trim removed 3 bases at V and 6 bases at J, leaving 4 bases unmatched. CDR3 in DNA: TGTGCCAGCAGCTCGAAGGACAGGGGGCATGGCTACACCTTC. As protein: CASSSKDRGHGYTF.

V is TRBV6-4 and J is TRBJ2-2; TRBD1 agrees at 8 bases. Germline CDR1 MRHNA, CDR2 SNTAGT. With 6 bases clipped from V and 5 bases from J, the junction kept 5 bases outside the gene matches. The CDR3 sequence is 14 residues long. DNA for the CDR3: TGTGCCAGCAGAGGACAGGGTGGGACCGGGGAGCTGTTTTTT. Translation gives CASRGQGGTGELFF.

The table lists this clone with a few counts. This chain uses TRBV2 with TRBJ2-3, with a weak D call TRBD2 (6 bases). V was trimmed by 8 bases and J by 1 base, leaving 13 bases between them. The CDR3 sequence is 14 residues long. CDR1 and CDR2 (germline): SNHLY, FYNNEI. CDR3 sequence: CASRLGGGTDTQYF. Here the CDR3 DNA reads TGTGCCAGCCGGCTGGGCGGGGGCACAGATACGCAGTATTTT.

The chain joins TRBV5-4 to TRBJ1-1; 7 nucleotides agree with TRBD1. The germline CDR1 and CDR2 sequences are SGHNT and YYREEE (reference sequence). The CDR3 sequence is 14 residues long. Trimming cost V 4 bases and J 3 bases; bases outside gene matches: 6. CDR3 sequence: CASSTGQWDTEAFF. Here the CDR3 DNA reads TGTGCCAGCAGCACGGGACAGTGGGACACTGAAGCTTTCTTT.

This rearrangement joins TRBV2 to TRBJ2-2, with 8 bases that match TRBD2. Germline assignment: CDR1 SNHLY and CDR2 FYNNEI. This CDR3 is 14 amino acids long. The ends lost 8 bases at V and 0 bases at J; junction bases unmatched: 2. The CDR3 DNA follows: TGTGCCAGCGCGGGGGGTTCGAACACCGGGGAGCTGTTTTTT. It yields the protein CASAGGSNTGELFF.

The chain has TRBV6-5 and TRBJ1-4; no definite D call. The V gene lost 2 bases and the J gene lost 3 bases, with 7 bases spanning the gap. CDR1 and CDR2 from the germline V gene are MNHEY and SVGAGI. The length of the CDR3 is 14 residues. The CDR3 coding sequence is TGTGCCAGCAGTTACACAAGGGCTAATGAAAAACTGTTTTTT. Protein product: CASSYTRANEKLFF.

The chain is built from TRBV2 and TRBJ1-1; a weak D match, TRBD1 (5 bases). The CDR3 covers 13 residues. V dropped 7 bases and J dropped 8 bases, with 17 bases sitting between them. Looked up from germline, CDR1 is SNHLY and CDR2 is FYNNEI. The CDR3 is CASTTRGGGEAFF. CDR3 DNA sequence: TGTGCCAGCACCACTAGGGGAGGAGGGGAAGCTTTCTTT.

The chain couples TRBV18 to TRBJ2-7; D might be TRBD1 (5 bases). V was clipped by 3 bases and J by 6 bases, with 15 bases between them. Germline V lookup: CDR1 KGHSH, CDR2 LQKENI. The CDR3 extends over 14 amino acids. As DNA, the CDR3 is TGTGCCAGCTCACCTGGAAGGGGCTACTCCGAGCAGTACTTC. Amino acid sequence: CASSPGRGYSEQYF.

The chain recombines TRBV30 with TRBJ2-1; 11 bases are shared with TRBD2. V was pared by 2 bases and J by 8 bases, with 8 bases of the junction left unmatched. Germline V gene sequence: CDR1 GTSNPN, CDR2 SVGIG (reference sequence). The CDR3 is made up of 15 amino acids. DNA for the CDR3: TGTGCCTGGAGTAAGGCGACTAGCGGGGTCGATGAGCAGTTCTTC. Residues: CAWSKATSGVDEQFF.

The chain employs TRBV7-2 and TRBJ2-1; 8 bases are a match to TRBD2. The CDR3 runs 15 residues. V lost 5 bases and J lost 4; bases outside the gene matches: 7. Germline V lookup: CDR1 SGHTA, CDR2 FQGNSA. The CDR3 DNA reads TGTGCCAGCAGCCCTACTAGCGGACCTTACAATGAGCAGTTCTTC. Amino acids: CASSPTSGPYNEQFF.

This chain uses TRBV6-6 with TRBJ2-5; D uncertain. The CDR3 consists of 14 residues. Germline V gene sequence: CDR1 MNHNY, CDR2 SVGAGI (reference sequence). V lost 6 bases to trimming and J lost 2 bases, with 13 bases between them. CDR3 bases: TGTGCCAGCAGCCCCGGGCACGCGCAAGAGACCCAGTACTTC. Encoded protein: CASSPGHAQETQYF.

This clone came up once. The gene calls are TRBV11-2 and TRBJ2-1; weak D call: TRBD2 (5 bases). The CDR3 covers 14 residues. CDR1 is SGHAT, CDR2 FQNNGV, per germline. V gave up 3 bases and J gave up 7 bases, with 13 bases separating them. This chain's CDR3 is CASSFRTASNEQFF. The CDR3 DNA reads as TGTGCCAGCAGCTTCCGGACTGCATCTAATGAGCAGTTCTTC.

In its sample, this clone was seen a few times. The CDR3 reads CASSTDQGRNEQFF. The DNA of the CDR3 is TGCGCCAGCAGTACGGATCAGGGGAGAAATGAGCAGTTCTTC. The chain combines TRBV10-2 with TRBJ2-1; tentatively, D is TRBD1 (6 bases). The CDR3 runs to 14 residues. The germline V gene encodes CDR1 WSHSY and CDR2 SAAADI. V was pared by 5 bases and J by 7 bases, with 15 bases between.

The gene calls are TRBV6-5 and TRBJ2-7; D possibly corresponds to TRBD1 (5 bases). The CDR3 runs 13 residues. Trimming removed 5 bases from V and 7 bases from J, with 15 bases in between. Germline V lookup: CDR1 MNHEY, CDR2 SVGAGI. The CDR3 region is CASSHGRVREQYF. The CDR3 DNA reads TGTGCCAGCAGTCATGGCAGGGTTCGGGAGCAGTACTTC.

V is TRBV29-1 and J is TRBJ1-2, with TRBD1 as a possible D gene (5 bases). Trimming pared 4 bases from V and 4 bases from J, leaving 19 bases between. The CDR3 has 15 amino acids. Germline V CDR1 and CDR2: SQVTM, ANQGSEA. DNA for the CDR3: TGCAGCGTTGGTGACAGCCATGTGAGTCGCTATGGCTACACCTTC. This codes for CSVGDSHVSRYGYTF.